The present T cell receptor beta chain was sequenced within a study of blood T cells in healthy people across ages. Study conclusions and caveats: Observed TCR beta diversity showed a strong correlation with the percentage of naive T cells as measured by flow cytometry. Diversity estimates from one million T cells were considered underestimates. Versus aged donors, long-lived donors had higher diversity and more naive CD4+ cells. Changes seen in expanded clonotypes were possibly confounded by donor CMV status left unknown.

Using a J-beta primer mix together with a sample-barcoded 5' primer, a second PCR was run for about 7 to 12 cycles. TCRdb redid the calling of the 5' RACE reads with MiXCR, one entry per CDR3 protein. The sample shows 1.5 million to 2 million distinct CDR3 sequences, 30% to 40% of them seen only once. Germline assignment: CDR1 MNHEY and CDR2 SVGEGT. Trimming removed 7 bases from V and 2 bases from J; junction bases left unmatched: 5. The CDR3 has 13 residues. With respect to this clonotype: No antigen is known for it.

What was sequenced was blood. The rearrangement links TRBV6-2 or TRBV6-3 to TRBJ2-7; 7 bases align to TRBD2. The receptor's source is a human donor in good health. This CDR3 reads CASNKRGAYEQYF. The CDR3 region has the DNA TGTGCCAGCAACAAGCGGGGAGCCTACGAGCAGTACTTC.